Reported below is one T cell receptor (beta chain). The data belong to a study of shared clonotypes between healthy human individuals. The CDR3 extends over 17 amino acids. TCRdb keeps only in-frame clones here, not all; method: immunoSEQ multiplex PCR. The data show more than 200,000 clones, 60% to 70% seen once. The source is a man under 40 in good health. This chain links TRBV21-1 with TRBJ2-3; the table's D call, TRBD2, has no DNA check behind it. TRBV21-1 is a pseudogene segment. The sequenced sample was memory CD4+ T cells sorted from blood. The sample's subset: CD45RA-negative fraction. The CDR3 region has the DNA TGTGCCAGCAGCAAAGAATTGAGCGGGACGGGCACAGATACGCAGTATTTT. Protein: CASSKELSGTGTDTQYF.